This paragraph reports one T cell receptor (beta chain). What it binds is not known. This record belongs to a study of cytomegalovirus exposure and HLA in healthy donors. General study points: In a later analysis, HLA-C alleles had the fewest associated TCRs, DRB1 alleles the most. According to the study, 160 or so TCR beta chains were cytomegalovirus-associated.

PCR used 60 Vbeta primers and 13 Jbeta primers. Sequenced by immunoSEQ multiplex PCR; TCRdb stores in-frame clones only, minus some. The sample carries just under 80,000 clones, about three quarters recorded once. Healthy bone marrow donors made up the cohort. Germline CDR1 is MDHEN and CDR2 is SYDVKM. The V gene end was trimmed by 6 bases and the J gene end by 0 bases; junction bases not matched to a gene: 12. This CDR3 region has 17 residues. Sequenced input: PBMCs. The chain recombines TRBV28 with TRBJ2-3, with 7 bases identical to TRBD1. This clonotype originated in a man between 35 and 55 years old in good health and CMV-seronegative. CDR3 in DNA: TGTGCCAGCAGGTCTACCGGGACAGTCGCTAGCACAGATACGCAGTATTTT. Translating it yields CASRSTGTVASTDTQYF.